The clone carrying this T cell receptor beta chain occurred once. The germline gives CDR1 SGHTA, CDR2 FQGNSA. Trimming removed 1 base at V and 5 bases at J, with 10 bases between. CDR3 length: 14 residues. This sample stems from a study of OX40 agonist ivuxolimab in advanced cancers. Generated by immunoSEQ multiplex PCR, the TCRdb table keeps only in-frame clones and is missing some. Of roughly 79,000 clones listed, about 80% are singletons. The specimen was CD4+ or CD8+ T cells sorted from blood, collected in a trial of the OX40 agonist ivuxolimab. V usage is TRBV7-2 and J usage is TRBJ2-3, with unresolved D. The TCR was taken from an adult with an advanced solid tumor such as melanoma, head and neck, liver or kidney cancer. The chain's CDR3 is CASSLDSMIDTQYF. CDR3 nucleotides: TGTGCCAGCAGCTTAGATAGCATGATAGATACGCAGTATTTT.